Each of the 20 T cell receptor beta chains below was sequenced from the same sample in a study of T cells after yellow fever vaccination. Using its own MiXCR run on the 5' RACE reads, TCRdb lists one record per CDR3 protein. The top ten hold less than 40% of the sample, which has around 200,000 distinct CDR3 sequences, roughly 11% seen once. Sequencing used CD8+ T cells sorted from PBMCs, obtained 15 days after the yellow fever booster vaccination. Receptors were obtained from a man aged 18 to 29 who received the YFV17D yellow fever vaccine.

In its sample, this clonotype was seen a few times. The CDR3 region is CASSWPGERNEQFF. The CDR3 region has the DNA TGTGCCAGCAGTTGGCCAGGGGAAAGGAATGAGCAGTTCTTC. The chain couples TRBV6-6 to TRBJ2-1; D is possibly TRBD1 (6 bases). V was cut by 4 bases and J by 7 bases, with 14 bases left in between. This CDR3 is built from 14 residues. The germline V gene has CDR1 MNHNY and CDR2 SVGAGI (reference sequence).

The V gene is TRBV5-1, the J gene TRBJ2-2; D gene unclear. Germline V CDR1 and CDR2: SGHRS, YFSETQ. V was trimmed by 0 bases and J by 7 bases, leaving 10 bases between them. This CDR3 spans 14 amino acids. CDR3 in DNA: TGCGCCAGCAGCTTGGGTGAAGGATACGGGGAGCTGTTTTTT. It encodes CASSLGEGYGELFF.

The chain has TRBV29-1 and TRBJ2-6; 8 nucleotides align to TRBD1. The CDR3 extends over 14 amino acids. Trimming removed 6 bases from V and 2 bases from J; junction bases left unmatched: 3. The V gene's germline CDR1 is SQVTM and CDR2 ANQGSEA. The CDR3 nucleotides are TGCAGCGTATCGACAGGGGCTGGGGCCAACGTCCTGACTTTC. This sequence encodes CSVSTGAGANVLTF.

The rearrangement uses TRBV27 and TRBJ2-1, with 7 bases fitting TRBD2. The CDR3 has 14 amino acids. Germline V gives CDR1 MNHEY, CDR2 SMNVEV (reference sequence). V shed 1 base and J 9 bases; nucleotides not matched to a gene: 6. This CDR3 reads CASSLLGGGTEQFF. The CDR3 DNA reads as TGTGCCAGCAGTTTATTGGGGGGGGGAACTGAGCAGTTCTTC.

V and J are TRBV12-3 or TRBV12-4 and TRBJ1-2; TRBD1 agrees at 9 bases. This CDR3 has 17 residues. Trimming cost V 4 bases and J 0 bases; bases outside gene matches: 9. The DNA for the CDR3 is TGTGCCAGCAGTTACTCGGGACAGGGACCAGCTAACTATGGCTACACCTTC. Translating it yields CASSYSGQGPANYGYTF.

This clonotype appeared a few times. CDR3 nucleotides: TGCGCCAGCAGCTTGGTCTGGGAAATTGGGACCGGGGAGCTGTTTTTT. It is translated as CASSLVWEIGTGELFF. This chain joins TRBV5-1 and TRBJ2-2; unclear D gene. The V gene's germline CDR1 is SGHRS and CDR2 YFSETQ. Deletions cut 0 bases from V and 5 bases from J, with 14 bases between. The CDR3 has 16 amino acids.

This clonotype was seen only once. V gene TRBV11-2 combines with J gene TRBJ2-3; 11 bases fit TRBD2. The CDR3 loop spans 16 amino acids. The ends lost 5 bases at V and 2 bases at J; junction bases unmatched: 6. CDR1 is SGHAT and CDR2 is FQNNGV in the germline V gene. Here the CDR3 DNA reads TGTGCCAGCAGCCTGGCGACTAGCGGGGACACAGATACGCAGTATTTT. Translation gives CASSLATSGDTDTQYF.

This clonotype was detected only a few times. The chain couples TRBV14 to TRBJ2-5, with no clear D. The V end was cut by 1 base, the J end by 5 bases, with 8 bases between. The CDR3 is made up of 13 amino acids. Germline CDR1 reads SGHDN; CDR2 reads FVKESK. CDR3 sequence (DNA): TGTGCCAGCAGCCAAGCACCTCGGGAGACCCAGTACTTC. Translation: CASSQAPRETQYF.

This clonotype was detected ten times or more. The CDR3, as DNA: TGTGCCAGCAGTGATATACAGTCTAATGAAAAACTGTTTTTT. Translated, it gives CASSDIQSNEKLFF. V and J are TRBV25-1 and TRBJ1-4; no definite D call. Germline CDR1 and CDR2: MGHDK and SYGVNS. CDR3 length: 14 amino acids. The germline V and J ends were trimmed by 3 bases and 3 bases, with 8 bases remaining between them. The variable domain in full, with the rest retrieved from reference TRBV25-1 and TRBJ1-4, is EADIYQTPRYLVIGTGKKITLECSQTMGHDKMYWYQQDPGMELHLIHYSYGVNSTEKGDLSSESTVSRIRTEHFPLTLESARPSHTSQYLCASSDIQSNEKLFFGSGTQLSVL.

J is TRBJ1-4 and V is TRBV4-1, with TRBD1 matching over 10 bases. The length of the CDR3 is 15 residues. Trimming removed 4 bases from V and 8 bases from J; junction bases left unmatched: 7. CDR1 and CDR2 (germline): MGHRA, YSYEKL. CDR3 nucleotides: TGCGCCAGCAGCCCCAGACAGGGGGCACAGGAAAAACTGTTTTTT. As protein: CASSPRQGAQEKLFF.

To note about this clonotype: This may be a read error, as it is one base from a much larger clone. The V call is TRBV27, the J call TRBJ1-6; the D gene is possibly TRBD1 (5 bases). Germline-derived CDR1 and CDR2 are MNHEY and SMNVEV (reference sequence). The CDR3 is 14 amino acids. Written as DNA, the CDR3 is TGTGCCTGCAGCGTAGGGGTTACTGATTCACCCCTCCACTTT. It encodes CACSVGVTDSPLHF.

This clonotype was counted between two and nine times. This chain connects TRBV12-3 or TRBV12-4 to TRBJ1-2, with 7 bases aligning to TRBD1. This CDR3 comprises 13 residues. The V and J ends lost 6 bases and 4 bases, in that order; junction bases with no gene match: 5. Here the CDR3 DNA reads TGTGCCAGCAGCTGGACAGGAGCCTATGGCTACACCTTC. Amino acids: CASSWTGAYGYTF.

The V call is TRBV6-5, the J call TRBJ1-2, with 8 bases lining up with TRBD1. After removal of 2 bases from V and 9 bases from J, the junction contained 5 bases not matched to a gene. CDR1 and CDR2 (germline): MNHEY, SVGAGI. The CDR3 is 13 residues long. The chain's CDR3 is CASSYGQGVSYTF. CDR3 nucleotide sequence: TGTGCCAGCAGTTACGGACAGGGAGTTAGCTACACCTTC.

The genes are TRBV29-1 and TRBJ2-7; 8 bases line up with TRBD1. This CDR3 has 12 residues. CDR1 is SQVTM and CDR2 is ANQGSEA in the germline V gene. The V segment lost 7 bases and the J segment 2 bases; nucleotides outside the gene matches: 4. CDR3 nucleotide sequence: TGCAGCGCCACGGACAGGGCCTACGAGCAGTACTTC. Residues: CSATDRAYEQYF.

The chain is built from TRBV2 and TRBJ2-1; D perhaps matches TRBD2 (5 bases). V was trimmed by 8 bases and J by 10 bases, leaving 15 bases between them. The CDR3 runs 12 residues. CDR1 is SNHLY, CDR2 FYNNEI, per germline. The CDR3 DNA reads TGTGCCAGCCGGGCGGGTCACTTGGAGCAGTTCTTC. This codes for CASRAGHLEQFF.

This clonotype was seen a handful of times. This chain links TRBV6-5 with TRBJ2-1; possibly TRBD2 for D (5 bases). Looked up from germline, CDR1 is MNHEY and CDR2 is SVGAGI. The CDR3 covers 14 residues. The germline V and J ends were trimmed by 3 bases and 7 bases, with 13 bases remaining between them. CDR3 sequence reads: CASSYFHSGNEQFF. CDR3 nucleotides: TGTGCCAGCAGTTATTTCCATTCGGGGAATGAGCAGTTCTTC.

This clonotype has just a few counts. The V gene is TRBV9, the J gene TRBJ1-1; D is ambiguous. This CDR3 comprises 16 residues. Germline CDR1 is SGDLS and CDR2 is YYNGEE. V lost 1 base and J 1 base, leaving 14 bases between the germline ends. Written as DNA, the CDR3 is TGTGCCAGCAGCGTAATCCGGAATAACCGGAACACTGAAGCTTTCTTT. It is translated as CASSVIRNNRNTEAFF.

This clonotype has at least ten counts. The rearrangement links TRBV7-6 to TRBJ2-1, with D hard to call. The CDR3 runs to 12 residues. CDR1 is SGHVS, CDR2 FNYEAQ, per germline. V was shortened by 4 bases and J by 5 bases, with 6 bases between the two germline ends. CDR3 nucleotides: TGTGCCAGCAGCTCCCGGGACAATGAGCAGTTCTTC. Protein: CASSSRDNEQFF.

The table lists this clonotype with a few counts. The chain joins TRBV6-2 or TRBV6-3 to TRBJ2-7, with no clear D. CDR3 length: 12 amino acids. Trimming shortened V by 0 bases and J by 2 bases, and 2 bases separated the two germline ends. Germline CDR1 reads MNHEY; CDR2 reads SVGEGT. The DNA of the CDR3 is TGTGCCAGCAGTTACTCCGCCTACGAGCAGTACGTC. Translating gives CASSYSAYEQYV.

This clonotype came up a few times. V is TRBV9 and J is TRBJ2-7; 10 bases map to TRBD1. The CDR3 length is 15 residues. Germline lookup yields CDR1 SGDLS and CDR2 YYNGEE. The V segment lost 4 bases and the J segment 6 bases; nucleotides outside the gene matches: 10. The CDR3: CASSPWDRGASEQYF. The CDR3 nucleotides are TGTGCCAGCAGCCCATGGGACAGGGGTGCAAGCGAGCAGTACTTC.